The entry that follows covers one T cell receptor beta chain sequence. The antigen remains undetermined. The data derive from a study of cytomegalovirus exposure and HLA in healthy donors. Study-level results: In the roughly 120 validation repertoires, a later analysis found that first-cohort TCR clusters tended to co-occur.

The CDR3 spans 15 residues. Germline-derived CDR1 and CDR2 are SGHTA and FQGNSA. The ends lost 5 bases at V and 3 bases at J; junction bases unmatched: 10. Repertoires were generated with immunoSEQ multiplex PCR, while TCRdb's copy carries only in-frame clones and drops some. The sample contains about 120,000 clones, roughly 84% of which appear only once. The donors formed part of the roughly 120-subject validation cohort, distinct from the 666-subject first cohort. V is TRBV7-2 and J is TRBJ2-7; TRBD1 aligns across 7 bases. Material: PBMCs. This receptor was taken from a young woman in good health and CMV-seronegative. The CDR3 protein is CASSPDRSLLYEQYF. As DNA, the CDR3 is TGTGCCAGCAGCCCGGACAGGTCCCTCCTCTACGAGCAGTACTTC.